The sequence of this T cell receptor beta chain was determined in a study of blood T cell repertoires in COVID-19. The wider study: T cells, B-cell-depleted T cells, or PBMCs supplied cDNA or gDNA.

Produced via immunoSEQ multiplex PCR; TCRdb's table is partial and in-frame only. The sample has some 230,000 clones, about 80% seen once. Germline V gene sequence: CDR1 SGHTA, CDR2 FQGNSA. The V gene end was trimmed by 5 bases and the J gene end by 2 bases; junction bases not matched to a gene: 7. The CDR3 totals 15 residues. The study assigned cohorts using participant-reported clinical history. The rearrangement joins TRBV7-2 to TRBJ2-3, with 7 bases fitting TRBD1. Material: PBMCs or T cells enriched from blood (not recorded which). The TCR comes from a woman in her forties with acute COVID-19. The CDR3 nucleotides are TGTGCCAGCAGCGCGGACAGGACTTACACAGATACGCAGTATTTT. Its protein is CASSADRTYTDTQYF.